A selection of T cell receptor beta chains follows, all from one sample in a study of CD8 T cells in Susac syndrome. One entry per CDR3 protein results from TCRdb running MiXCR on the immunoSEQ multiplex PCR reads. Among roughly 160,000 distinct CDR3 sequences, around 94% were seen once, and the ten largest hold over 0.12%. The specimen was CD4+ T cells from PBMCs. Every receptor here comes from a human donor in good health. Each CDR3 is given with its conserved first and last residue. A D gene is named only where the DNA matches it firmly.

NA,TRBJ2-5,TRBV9,TGTGCCAGCAGCGTATTCGGCCTCCAAGAGACCCAGTACTTC,CASSVFGLQETQYF
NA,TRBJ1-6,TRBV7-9,TGTGCCAGCAGCTTAGCCGGCGGGCCGCCCCTCCACTTT,CASSLAGGPPLHF
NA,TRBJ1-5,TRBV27,TGTGCCAGCAGTTTAGCAGGGTATCAGCCCCAGCATTTT,CASSLAGYQPQHF
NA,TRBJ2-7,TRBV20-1,TGCAGTGCTAGGAGGGCGTCTTGGGAGCAGTACTTC,CSARRASWEQYF
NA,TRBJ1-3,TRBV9,TGTGCCAGCAGCCGACGGGCATCTTCTGGAAACACCATATATTTT,CASSRRASSGNTIYF
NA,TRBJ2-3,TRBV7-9,TGTGCCAGCAGACCCGACAGGCCTCTCACAGATACGCAGTATTTT,CASRPDRPLTDTQYF
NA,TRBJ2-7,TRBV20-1,TGCAGTGCTCGACAGGCCTCCTACGAGCAGTACTTC,CSARQASYEQYF
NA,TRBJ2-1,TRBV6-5,TGTGCCAGCAGTTACCGAGCCAGCAGCTACAATGAGCAGTTCTTC,CASSYRASSYNEQFF
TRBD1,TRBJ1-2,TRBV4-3,TGCGCCAGCAGCCAGTCCCCGGACAGGGCGTACTATGGCTACACCTTC,CASSQSPDRAYYGYTF
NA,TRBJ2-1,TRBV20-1,TGCAGTGCTAGAGGAGGGGAGGGGGGCCCCTCGAACAATGAGCAGTTCTTC,CSARGGEGGPSNNEQFF